Following are 14 T cell receptor beta chains from one sample sequenced in a study of response to subunit inactivated influenza vaccine. TCRdb redid the calling of the RT-PCR reads with MiXCR, one entry per CDR3 protein. This sample carries around 650,000 distinct CDR3 sequences, less than 20% of them seen once, and the ten largest clones take roughly 10%. The source material was PBMCs from blood, sampled about 11 days after vaccination. The receptors here all came from a man aged 45 to 65 who received an inactivated influenza vaccine.

The V and J genes are TRBV2 and TRBJ2-2; no firm D call. This CDR3 has 17 amino acids. CDR1 SNHLY and CDR2 FYNNEI come from the germline V gene. Between the trimmed V and J ends, which lost 0 bases and 0 bases, there was a span of 11 bases. CDR3 bases: TGTGCCAGCAGTGAAGCGCCCCGGGCTTCGAACACCGGGGAGCTGTTTTTT. Amino acid sequence: CASSEAPRASNTGELFF.

The chain carries TRBV10-3 and TRBJ2-7; 8 nucleotides match TRBD1. CDR3 length: 13 residues. Trimming cost V 6 bases and J 1 base; bases outside gene matches: 2. Germline values: CDR1 ENHRY, CDR2 SYGVKD. CDR3 region: CAIRDRESYEQYF. The CDR3 DNA reads TGTGCCATCAGGGACAGGGAGTCCTACGAGCAGTACTTC.

The sample holds a few counts of this clonotype. This chain connects TRBV5-1 to TRBJ2-1; tentatively, D is TRBD2 (5 bases). V was cut by 3 bases and J by 10 bases, with 11 bases left in between. The CDR3 has 12 residues. CDR1 and CDR2 (germline): SGHRS, YFSETQ. CDR3 sequence: CASSWGWEEQFF. For the CDR3, the DNA is TGCGCCAGCAGCTGGGGTTGGGAGGAGCAGTTCTTC.

As DNA, the CDR3 is TGTGCCAGCAGCCACCGGGACAGGGGGCGCGGCTACACCTTC. Protein product: CASSHRDRGRGYTF. V gene TRBV14 combines with J gene TRBJ1-2; 12 bases match TRBD1. The CDR3 is made up of 14 amino acids. Germline trimming cut 3 bases from V and 8 bases from J; bases unmatched to any gene: 4. Germline V CDR1 and CDR2: SGHDN, FVKESK.

The table lists this clonotype with a few counts. The chain has TRBV10-3 and TRBJ1-1; tentatively, D is TRBD1 (5 bases). V shed 5 bases and J shed 4 bases, with 14 bases lying between them. The CDR3 has 14 amino acids. Germline loops: CDR1 ENHRY, CDR2 SYGVKD. The CDR3 here is CAISLRGGGTEAFF. The CDR3 nucleotides read TGTGCCATCAGTCTTCGGGGGGGAGGCACTGAAGCTTTCTTT.

For this clonotype: An end of the junction does not agree with germline; a read error may underlie this. The rearrangement uses TRBV6-1 and TRBJ1-1; TRBD1 agrees at 7 bases. Germline V gene sequence: CDR1 MNHNS, CDR2 SASEGT. CDR3 length: 14 amino acids. In nucleotides, the CDR3 is TGTGGCAGCAGCGACAGGGTAATGAGGACTGAAGCTTTCTTT. Translated, it gives CGSSDRVMRTEAFF.

Only a few counts were recorded for this clonotype. This chain links TRBV5-1 with TRBJ2-7; TRBD1 matches 7 bases. Germline values: CDR1 SGHRS, CDR2 YFSETQ. This CDR3 region has 13 residues. J gave up 4 bases and V 4 bases, and 5 bases lay outside the gene matches. CDR3: CASSLDREYEQYF. The CDR3 DNA sequence: TGCGCCAGCAGCCTAGACAGGGAATACGAGCAGTACTTC.

This clonotype was observed once. A read error may account for a junction end that differs from germline. V and J are TRBV12-3 or TRBV12-4 and TRBJ2-3; tentatively, D is TRBD1 or TRBD2 (5 bases each). The CDR3 is 15 residues long. CDR3 in DNA: TGTGACAGCAGTCTAACAGGTTCGGGGCCAGATACGCAGTATTTT. It encodes CDSSLTGSGPDTQYF.

This clonotype was observed many times. V usage is TRBV14 and J usage is TRBJ2-2; D is uncertain. Trimming stripped 10 bases from V and 7 bases from J, with 10 bases between. Germline assignment: CDR1 SGHDN and CDR2 FVKESK. The CDR3 runs to 11 residues. CDR3 nucleotide sequence: TGTGCCACCTCCCATTTCGGGGAGCTGTTTTTT. Protein product: CATSHFGELFF.

The V call is TRBV18, the J call TRBJ2-6; D unresolved. The CDR3 consists of 15 residues. Germline V gene lookup returns CDR1 KGHSH and CDR2 LQKENI. The ends were cut back, 6 bases at V and 2 bases at J, with 11 bases in the middle. CDR3 loop: CASSPAETGANVLTF. CDR3 nucleotide sequence: TGTGCCAGCTCTCCCGCCGAAACTGGGGCCAACGTCCTGACTTTC.

A few counts support this clonotype. The V and J genes are TRBV5-1 and TRBJ2-1; weak D call: TRBD2 (5 bases). Germline V lookup: CDR1 SGHRS, CDR2 YFSETQ. Trimming removed 5 bases from V and 2 bases from J, with 11 bases in between. There are 14 residues in the CDR3. The CDR3 DNA reads as TGCGCCAGCAGGCCGGACTTGGCCTACAATGAGCAGTTCTTC. Its protein is CASRPDLAYNEQFF.

This clonotype was seen a few times. Here the CDR3 reads CAISEAAGTYNEQFF. DNA for the CDR3: TGTGCCATCAGTGAGGCAGCGGGAACCTACAATGAGCAGTTCTTC. The chain joins TRBV10-3 to TRBJ2-1, with 7 positions matching TRBD2. V was clipped by 2 bases and J by 2 bases; unmatched bases: 3. Germline CDR1 ENHRY, CDR2 SYGVKD. The CDR3 has 15 amino acids.

The sample holds a few counts of this clonotype. The chain links TRBV30 to TRBJ2-5, with TRBD2 identical over 7 bases. This CDR3 comprises 14 residues. Losses at the gene ends were 8 bases for V and 9 bases for J; bases not matched to a gene: 18. Germline CDR1 GTSNPN, CDR2 SVGIG (reference sequence). For the CDR3, the DNA is TGTGCCATCCTCCGGGACTACAGGCCGGGGGCCCAGTACTTC. It is translated as CAILRDYRPGAQYF.

V gene TRBV7-3 combines with J gene TRBJ2-1; 9 nucleotides match TRBD2. This CDR3 spans 15 amino acids. J lost 9 bases, V lost 5 bases, and 11 bases had no gene match. Germline CDR1 is SGHTA and CDR2 is FQGTGA. The CDR3 here is CASSDRTSAVGEQFF. The DNA of the CDR3 is TGTGCCAGCAGCGACAGGACTAGCGCCGTCGGTGAGCAGTTCTTC.